This T cell receptor beta chain was observed in a study of shared clonotypes between healthy human individuals. General study results and limits: In general, naive subsets displayed greater estimated richness than memory subsets did.

On this clone: The antigen remains undetermined.

Assay: immunoSEQ multiplex PCR; the TCRdb copy retains only in-frame clones and omits some. Of approximately 2,000,000 clones listed, 85% to 95% are singletons. Germline loops: CDR1 MNHEY, CDR2 SMNVEV (reference sequence). Germline trimming cut 4 bases from V and 0 bases from J; bases unmatched to any gene: 5. The CDR3 loop spans 17 amino acids. The chain couples TRBV27 to TRBJ2-6; 8 nucleotides align to TRBD2. The sequencing input was naive CD4+ T cells from PBMCs. Subset specified: CD45RA+ positively selected. The receptor was derived from a man aged 18 to 29 in good health. Some clones in this sample may be carry-over from other donors' samples. The CDR3 loop reads CASSSHRGGSGANVLTF. Written as DNA, the CDR3 is TGTGCCAGCAGTTCGCATCGGGGGGGCTCTGGGGCCAACGTCCTGACTTTC.